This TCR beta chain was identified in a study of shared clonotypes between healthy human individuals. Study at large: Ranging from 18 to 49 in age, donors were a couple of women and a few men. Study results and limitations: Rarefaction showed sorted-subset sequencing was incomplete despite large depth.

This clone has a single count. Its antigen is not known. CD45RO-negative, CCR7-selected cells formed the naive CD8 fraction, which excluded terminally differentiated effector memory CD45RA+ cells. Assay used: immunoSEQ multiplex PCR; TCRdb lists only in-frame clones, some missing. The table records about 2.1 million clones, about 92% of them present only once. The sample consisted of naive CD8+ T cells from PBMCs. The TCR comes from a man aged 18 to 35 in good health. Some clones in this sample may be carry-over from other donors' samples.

CDR3 DNA: TGTGCCAGCAGTTTATTAGGTCGAGAACTTTCCGGGGAGCTGTTTTTT. Protein sequence: CASSLLGRELSGELFF. The rearrangement links TRBV28 to TRBJ2-2; D ambiguous. This CDR3 comprises 16 residues. Trimming took 1 base from V and 6 from J, leaving 15 bases between them. Germline CDR1 reads MDHEN; CDR2 reads SYDVKM.